This paragraph covers one T cell receptor beta chain sequence. Its antigen is unidentified. The source of the sample is a study of radiotherapy plus CTLA-4 blockade in lung cancer. V gave up 1 base and J gave up 1 base, with 8 bases separating them. The germline gives CDR1 PRHDT, CDR2 FYEKMQ (reference sequence). This CDR3 is 14 amino acids long. Regarding the study as a whole: Expansion in blood of tumor-derived TCR clones was seen after radiotherapy plus ipilimumab.

Measured with immunoSEQ multiplex PCR; TCRdb has only the in-frame clones, and not every one. The sample has 3,000 to 4,000 clones, approximately 81% seen once. The receptor was derived from a human donor with non-small cell lung cancer that progressed on radiotherapy plus ipilimumab. The chain carries TRBV13 and TRBJ2-7; D is possibly TRBD2 (5 bases). The material sequenced was tumor tissue, taken from a patient treated with radiotherapy plus ipilimumab. DNA for the CDR3: TGTGCCAGCAGCTTAGCGTCGGGGTCCTACGAGCAGTACTTC. Protein: CASSLASGSYEQYF.